This entry features one TCR beta chain sequence. Its antigen is as yet unknown. V was pared by 5 bases and J by 1 base, with 3 bases of the junction left unmatched. From germline, CDR1 is PRHDT and CDR2 FYEKMQ (reference sequence). This CDR3 is 14 amino acids long. This record belongs to a study of human thymus T cells. Study-level points and caveats: Related research described strongly overlapping thymic repertoires in unrelated people. Thymic and blood repertoires seemed to show skewed V and J gene use.

Clones were read by immunoSEQ multiplex PCR, and TCRdb kept only the in-frame ones, dropping some. In the table there are roughly 130,000 clones, around 95% of which are singletons. The study used thymus tissue resected during corrective heart surgery. The sequencing input was thymus tissue. This sequence joins TRBV13 and TRBJ2-5; 8 nucleotides agree with TRBD2. The sequence came from a boy under three years old with a congenital heart defect but otherwise immunologically healthy. In nucleotides, the CDR3 is TGTGCCAGCAGCCAACTAGCGGCCCAAGAGACCCAGTACTTC. Its translation is CASSQLAAQETQYF.